This T cell receptor beta chain was sequenced for a study of post-analysis software for immune sequencing data. With regard to this clonotype: No antigen is known for it. No conserved phenylalanine or tryptophan ends this CDR3, so it is likely a read error.

The V gene lost 0 bases and the J gene lost 1 base, with 15 bases spanning the gap. This CDR3 region has 17 residues. Germline CDR1 and CDR2: MNHEY and SVGAGI. Study-level points and caveats: Five or six TRBV segments, TRBV5-6, TRBV5-1 and TRBV20-1 among them, were found more frequent in patients than controls.

Prepared TCR beta cDNA libraries contained unique molecular identifiers. A single record per CDR3 protein comes from TCRdb applying MiXCR to the PCR reads. The sample carries 600,000 to 700,000 distinct CDR3 sequences, around 64% recorded once. The sequenced sample was blood. This chain links TRBV6-5 with TRBJ2-5, with D maybe TRBD2 (6 bases). The TCR sequence derives from a girl between 2 and 10 years old with multiple sclerosis. CDR3 in amino acids: CASSYSKLAERQETQYV. The DNA of the CDR3 is TGTGCCAGCAGTTACTCGAAGTTAGCGGAGCGCCAAGAGACCCAGTACGTC.